Sequencing of this T cell receptor (beta chain) was carried out in a study of identifying expanded T cells in peripheral blood. V was clipped by 0 bases and J by 5 bases; unmatched bases: 9. Germline CDR1 LNHDA, CDR2 SQIVND (reference sequence). CDR3 length equals 17 residues. TCRdb keeps only in-frame clones here, not all; method: immunoSEQ multiplex PCR. Here the sample spans some 81,000 clones, roughly four fifths being singletons. The sequenced sample consisted of blood. The chain carries TRBV19 and TRBJ1-3, with 8 bases matching TRBD1. The clonotype comes from a person aged 18 to 69 in good health. The CDR3 here is CASSIDHATGGRNTIYF. As DNA, the CDR3 is TGTGCCAGTAGTATAGATCACGCCACAGGGGGAAGAAACACCATATATTTT.